The clone carrying this T cell receptor beta chain was observed a handful of times. Its specificity is unknown. These data belong to a study of regulatory T cells in long-lasting Graves disease. Study findings and constraints: Accuracy could have been hurt by small sample size.

The time point: newly diagnosed GD, antithyroid drugs for less than 3 months. RNA extracted from PBMCs served as the sequencing template. Library construction for TCR beta used iRepertoire HTBI primers and Arm-PCR of CDR3 regions. TCRdb re-called the multiplex PCR reads with MiXCR, one entry per CDR3 protein. The sample lists about 440,000 distinct CDR3 sequences, around 17% occurring once. The V gene's germline CDR1 is SQVTM and CDR2 ANQGSEA. The CDR3 loop spans 11 amino acids. Between the trimmed V and J ends, which lost 6 bases and 6 bases, there was a span of 12 bases. This same sample was also taken into another study, of T cells in Graves' hyperthyroidism and ophthalmopathy.

The rearrangement joins TRBV29-1 to TRBJ2-7, with D possibly TRBD2 on 6 matching bases. This specimen consisted of peripheral blood mononuclear cells (PBMCs), obtained at new diagnosis, from a patient treated with antithyroid drugs. This sequence was found in a woman aged 18 to 35 with Graves disease. CDR3 bases: TGCAGCGTCGGGGAGGTATCCGAGCAGTACTTC. Its protein product is CSVGEVSEQYF.